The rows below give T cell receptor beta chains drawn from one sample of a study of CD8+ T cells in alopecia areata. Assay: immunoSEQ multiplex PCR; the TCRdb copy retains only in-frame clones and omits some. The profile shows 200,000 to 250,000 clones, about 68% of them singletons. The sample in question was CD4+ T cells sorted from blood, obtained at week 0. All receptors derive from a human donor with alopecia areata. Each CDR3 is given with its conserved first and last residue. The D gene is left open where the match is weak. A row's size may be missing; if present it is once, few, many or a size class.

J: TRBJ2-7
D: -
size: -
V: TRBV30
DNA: TGTGCCTGGAGTGAGGGGACGTCGACGGAGCAGTACTTC
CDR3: CAWSEGTSTEQYF

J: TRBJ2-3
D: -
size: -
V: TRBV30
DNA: TGTGCCTGGACCTACACAGATACGCAGTATTTT
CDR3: CAWTYTDTQYF

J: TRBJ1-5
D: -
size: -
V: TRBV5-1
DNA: TGCGCCAGCAGCTTGGACGGAGGCAGCAATCAGCCCCAGCATTTT
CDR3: CASSLDGGSNQPQHF

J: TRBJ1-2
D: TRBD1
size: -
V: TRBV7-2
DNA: TGTGCCAGCAGCCCTTCTCGCGGACAGGGTTGGGGCTACACCTTC
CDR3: CASSPSRGQGWGYTF

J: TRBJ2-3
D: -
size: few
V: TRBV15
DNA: TGTGCCACCAGCAGAGATCTCGCAGGGGTCAGAGATACGCAGTATTTT
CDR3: CATSRDLAGVRDTQYF

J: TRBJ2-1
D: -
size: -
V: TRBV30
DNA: TGTGCCTGGAGTGTACGGAGTCGGGGTCCCCAGTTCTTC
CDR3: CAWSVRSRGPQFF

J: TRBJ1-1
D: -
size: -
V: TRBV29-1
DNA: TGCAGCGCTGAGGACGGGGAGACTGAAGCTTTCTTT
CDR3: CSAEDGETEAFF

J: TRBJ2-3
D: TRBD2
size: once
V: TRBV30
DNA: TGTGCCTGGAGAAGAAAGCGGGGGGCCCGCACAGATACGCAGTATTTT
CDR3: CAWRRKRGARTDTQYF

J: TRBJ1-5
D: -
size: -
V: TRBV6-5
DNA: TGTGCCAGCAGTTATCTCACGCAAACTAGCAATCAGCCCCAGCATTTT
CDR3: CASSYLTQTSNQPQHF

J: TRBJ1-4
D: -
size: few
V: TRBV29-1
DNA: TGCAGCGTTGCGGGAGCTAATGAAAAACTGTTTTTT
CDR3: CSVAGANEKLFF

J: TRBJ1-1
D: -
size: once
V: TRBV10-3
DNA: TGTGCCATCAGTGAGGTGGCCATTTCGGCTTTCTTT
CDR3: CAISEVAISAFF

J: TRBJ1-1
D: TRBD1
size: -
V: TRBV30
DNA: TGTGCCTGGGCGGACAGGCGGTTTTCGAGGACTGAAGCTTTCTTT
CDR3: CAWADRRFSRTEAFF

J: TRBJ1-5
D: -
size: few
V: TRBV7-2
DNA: TGTGCCAGCACCGCTCAGGGGACAAATAATCAGCCCCAGCATTTT
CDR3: CASTAQGTNNQPQHF

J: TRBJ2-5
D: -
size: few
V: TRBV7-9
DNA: TGTGCCAGCAGCTGGGGGGAAGAGACCCAGTACTTC
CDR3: CASSWGEETQYF

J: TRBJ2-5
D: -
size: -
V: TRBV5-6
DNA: TGTGCCAGCAGCTTGATGACAGTTAAGACCCAGTACTTC
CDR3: CASSLMTVKTQYF

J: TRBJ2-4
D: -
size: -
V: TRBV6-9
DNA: TGTGCCAGCACCCCCCCTAGTTTTAGGGGGGCCAAAAACATTCAGTACTTC
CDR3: CASTPPSFRGAKNIQYF

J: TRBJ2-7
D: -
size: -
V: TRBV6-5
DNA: TGTGCCAGCAGTTCGGACATGTCCTACGAGCAGTACTTC
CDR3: CASSSDMSYEQYF

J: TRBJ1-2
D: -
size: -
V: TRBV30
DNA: TGTGCTTTACAGGAGATCTATGGCTACACCTTC
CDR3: CALQEIYGYTF

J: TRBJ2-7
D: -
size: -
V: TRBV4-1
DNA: TGCGCCAGCAGCCAAGTAGGCTACGAGCAGTACTTC
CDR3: CASSQVGYEQYF

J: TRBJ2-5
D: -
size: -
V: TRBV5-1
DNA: TGCGCCAGCAGCTCATCGACAGGACAGGAGACCCAGTACTTC
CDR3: CASSSSTGQETQYF

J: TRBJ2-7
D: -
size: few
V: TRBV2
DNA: TGTGCCAGCAGCCCCGGGGCGCCTCGGAACGAGCAGTACTTC
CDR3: CASSPGAPRNEQYF

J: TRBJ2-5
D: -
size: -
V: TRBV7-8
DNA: TGTGCCAGCACCCGGGGATTAGGGGAGACCCAGTACTTC
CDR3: CASTRGLGETQYF

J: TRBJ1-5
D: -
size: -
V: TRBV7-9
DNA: TGTGCCCCCCCGGGGTGGCCCCAGCATTTT
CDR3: CAPPGWPQHF

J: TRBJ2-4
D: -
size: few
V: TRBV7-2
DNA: TGTGCCAGCAGCTCTTATCGAAACATTCAGTACTTC
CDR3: CASSSYRNIQYF

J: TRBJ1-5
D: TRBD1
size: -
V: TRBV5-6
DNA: TGTGCCAGCACCAAATGGGACAGGGACAATCAGCCCCAGCATTTT
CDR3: CASTKWDRDNQPQHF

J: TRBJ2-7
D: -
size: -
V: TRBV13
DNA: TGTGCCAGCAGCACCCGGGGGACTGCGGGCTACGAGCAGTACTTC
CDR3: CASSTRGTAGYEQYF

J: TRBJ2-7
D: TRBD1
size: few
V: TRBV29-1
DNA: TGCAGCGTCGGGACAGGGCCGGGGTACGAGCAGTACTTC
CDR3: CSVGTGPGYEQYF

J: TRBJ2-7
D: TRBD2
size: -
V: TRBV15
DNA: TGTGCCACCAGCGGACTAGCGGGGAACTACGAGCAGTACTTC
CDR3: CATSGLAGNYEQYF

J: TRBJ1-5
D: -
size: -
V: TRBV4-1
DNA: TGCGCCAGCAGCCAACGTTCCACAGACCCCTCCGGGCCCCAGCATTTT
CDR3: CASSQRSTDPSGPQHF

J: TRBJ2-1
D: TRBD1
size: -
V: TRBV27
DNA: TGTGCCAGCAGCCAGCGCCGGGACAGCTACAATGAGCAGTTCTTC
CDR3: CASSQRRDSYNEQFF

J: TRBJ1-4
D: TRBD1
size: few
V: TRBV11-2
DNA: TGTGCCAGCAGCCCGGGGACAGGGGGCGACGGCGAAAAACTGTTTTTT
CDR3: CASSPGTGGDGEKLFF

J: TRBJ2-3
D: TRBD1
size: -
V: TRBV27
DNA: TGTGCCAGCAGCGACAGGGTGTGGACAGATACGCAGTATTTT
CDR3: CASSDRVWTDTQYF

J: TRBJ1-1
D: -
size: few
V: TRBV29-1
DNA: TGCAGCGTCAAGGGTATGAACACTGAAGCTTTCTTT
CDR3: CSVKGMNTEAFF

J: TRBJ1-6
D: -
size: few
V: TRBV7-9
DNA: TGTGCCAGCAGCTCATATCAAGATTCACCCCTCCACTTT
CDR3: CASSSYQDSPLHF